This is a list of T cell receptor beta chains from one sample in a study of blood T cell repertoires in COVID-19. The repertoire was sequenced with immunoSEQ multiplex PCR; TCRdb's copy has only in-frame clones and lacks some. The sample records around 220,000 clones, approximately 86% being singletons. Sequencing input: PBMCs or T cells enriched from blood (not recorded which). The receptors come from a woman between 45 and 65 years old with acute COVID-19. The CDR3 runs from the conserved cysteine through the conserved F or W. D genes are given only for firm matches. Part of the rows lack a size; the others show once, few, many or a class for expanded clones.

TRBJ2-7 | TRBD1 | TRBV6-1 | . | CASSDRPGTGPYEQYF | TGTGCCAGCAGTGATCGCCCCGGGACAGGGCCCTACGAGCAGTACTTC
TRBJ1-2 | . | TRBV2 | . | CASSEVLDSTFDGYTF | TGTGCCAGCAGTGAAGTTTTGGACAGCACTTTTGATGGCTACACCTTC
TRBJ1-1 | . | TRBV28 | many | CASRYGTEAFF | TGTGCCAGCAGGTACGGCACTGAAGCTTTCTTT
TRBJ1-1 | TRBD1 | TRBV11-1 | . | CASSRGQAGYTEAFF | TGTGCCAGCAGCAGAGGACAGGCGGGGTACACTGAAGCTTTCTTT
TRBJ1-5 | TRBD1 | TRBV15 | few | CATSGTGGSFNQPQHF | TGTGCCACCAGCGGCACAGGGGGCAGTTTCAATCAGCCCCAGCATTTT
TRBJ1-5 | TRBD1 | TRBV7-8 | . | CASSLSQGGGQPQHF | TGTGCCAGCAGCTTATCACAGGGGGGTGGACAGCCCCAGCATTTT
TRBJ2-1 | TRBD2 | TRBV7-3 | . | CASSLSSGSKNEQFF | TGTGCCAGCAGCTTATCTAGCGGGAGTAAGAATGAGCAGTTCTTC
TRBJ2-1 | TRBD2 | TRBV28 | . | CASSPRDYSYNEQFF | TGTGCCAGCAGTCCCCGGGACTACTCCTACAATGAGCAGTTCTTC
TRBJ2-1 | TRBD1 | TRBV9 | . | CASSGRDSNNEQFF | TGTGCCAGCAGCGGCAGGGACAGTAACAATGAGCAGTTCTTC
TRBJ2-3 | TRBD2 | TRBV27 | . | CASSPGTSGSSDTQYF | TGTGCCAGCAGTCCCGGGACTAGCGGGAGTTCAGATACGCAGTATTTT
TRBJ2-7 | TRBD2 | TRBV11-2 | . | CASSLGTSVTYEQYF | TGTGCCAGCAGCTTAGGGACTAGCGTCACTTACGAGCAGTACTTC
TRBJ1-1 | TRBD1 | TRBV29-1 | . | CSEGQGASEAFF | TGCAGCGAGGGACAGGGGGCCTCTGAAGCTTTCTTT
TRBJ2-5 | . | TRBV24-1 | few | CATSQADTQETQYF | TGTGCCACCAGCCAGGCAGATACCCAAGAGACCCAGTACTTC
TRBJ2-2 | TRBD1 | TRBV29-1 | . | CSVADRDLTGELFF | TGCAGCGTCGCGGACAGGGACCTCACCGGGGAGCTGTTTTTT
TRBJ2-1 | . | TRBV9 | once | CASSVRSGAEGGEQFF | TGTGCCAGCAGCGTGAGGTCAGGGGCCGAGGGAGGGGAGCAGTTCTTC
TRBJ1-2 | . | TRBV4-2 | . | CAGSQGAGYTF | TGTGCCGGCAGCCAAGGCGCTGGCTACACCTTC
TRBJ1-3 | TRBD1 | TRBV28 | . | CASRNDRAGNTIYF | TGTGCCAGCAGAAATGACAGGGCTGGAAACACCATATATTTT
TRBJ2-7 | TRBD2 | TRBV4-1 | . | CASSQVTSGRYEQYF | TGCGCCAGCAGCCAAGTAACTAGCGGGAGGTACGAGCAGTACTTC
TRBJ1-1 | TRBD1 | TRBV9 | once | CASSVGGRGRTEAFF | TGTGCCAGCAGCGTAGGGGGCAGGGGGCGCACTGAAGCTTTCTTT
TRBJ2-7 | TRBD2 | TRBV19 | . | CASSPVLAVSYEQYF | TGTGCCAGTAGTCCTGTACTAGCGGTATCCTACGAGCAGTACTTC
TRBJ2-7 | . | TRBV19 | . | CASSITGNSYEQYF | TGTGCCAGTAGTATCACAGGGAATTCCTACGAGCAGTACTTC
TRBJ2-7 | . | TRBV5-1 | . | CASSRTGEQYF | TGCGCCAGCAGCCGAACAGGGGAGCAGTACTTC
TRBJ2-5 | TRBD2 | TRBV6-5 | . | CASRISLAGRETQYF | TGTGCCAGCAGGATCTCACTAGCGGGAAGAGAGACCCAGTACTTC
TRBJ2-1 | . | TRBV5-1 | . | CASSLGAGAYNEQFF | TGCGCCAGCAGCTTGGGAGCGGGCGCCTACAATGAGCAGTTCTTC
TRBJ2-5 | TRBD2 | TRBV29-1 | . | CTCSSGETQYF | TGCACCTGTAGTAGCGGGGAGACCCAGTACTTC
TRBJ2-7 | . | TRBV4-2 | once | CASSQDRGSSYEQYF | TGTGCCAGCAGCCAAGATCGTGGGAGCTCCTACGAGCAGTACTTC
TRBJ2-3 | TRBD2 | TRBV28 | . | CASSWTSGTDTQYF | TGTGCCAGCAGTTGGACTAGCGGGACAGATACGCAGTATTTT
TRBJ1-2 | TRBD1 | TRBV6-5 | once | CASSYDRGANYGYTF | TGTGCCAGCAGTTACGACAGGGGGGCTAACTATGGCTACACCTTC
TRBJ2-7 | . | TRBV19 | . | CASSWGRDNDEQYF | TGTGCCAGTAGTTGGGGCAGGGATAATGACGAGCAGTACTTC
TRBJ2-7 | TRBD1 | TRBV7-9 | . | CASSPRDRGINEQYF | TGTGCCAGCAGCCCCCGGGACAGGGGAATTAACGAGCAGTACTTC
TRBJ1-5 | TRBD1 | TRBV29-1 | . | CSVAQGSNQPQHF | TGCAGCGTTGCACAGGGGAGCAATCAGCCCCAGCATTTT
TRBJ1-1 | TRBD1 | TRBV30 | . | CAWGQGQKETEAFF | TGTGCCTGGGGTCAGGGACAGAAGGAGACTGAAGCTTTCTTT
TRBJ2-1 | TRBD2 | TRBV5-6 | . | CASSLRSSGAYNEQFF | TGTGCCAGCAGCTTGCGTTCTAGCGGGGCCTACAATGAGCAGTTCTTC
TRBJ2-7 | . | TRBV28 | . | CASRSSSYEQYF | TGTGCCAGCAGAAGTAGCTCCTACGAGCAGTACTTC
TRBJ2-1 | TRBD2 | TRBV5-8 | . | CASSFSGTSFHEQFF | TGTGCCAGCAGCTTTTCCGGGACTAGTTTCCATGAGCAGTTCTTC
TRBJ2-7 | TRBD1 | TRBV7-2 | . | CASSFGTGSYEQYF | TGTGCCAGCAGTTTTGGGACAGGATCCTACGAGCAGTACTTC
TRBJ2-7 | TRBD2 | TRBV28 | . | CASRNNGGGRSYEQYF | TGTGCCAGCAGAAATAACGGTGGCGGGAGGAGCTACGAGCAGTACTTC
TRBJ2-7 | TRBD2 | TRBV27 | . | CASSALGTSGNHEQYF | TGTGCCAGCAGTGCCTTGGGGACTAGCGGGAACCACGAGCAGTACTTC
TRBJ2-7 | . | TRBV4-3 | . | CASSLGDSGASYEQYF | TGCGCCAGCAGCCTAGGAGATAGCGGAGCTTCCTACGAGCAGTACTTC
TRBJ2-1 | TRBD2 | TRBV3-1/TRBV3-2 | . | CASSLYSGRGNEQFF | TGTGCCAGCAGCCTATATAGCGGGAGAGGCAATGAGCAGTTCTTC
TRBJ1-5 | . | TRBV27 | . | CASSYAGVNQPQHF | TGTGCCAGCAGTTACGCGGGGGTCAATCAGCCCCAGCATTTT
TRBJ2-7 | TRBD2 | TRBV28 | . | CASSAILGTSRYEQYF | TGTGCCAGCAGTGCAATCCTCGGGACTAGTAGATACGAGCAGTACTTC
TRBJ2-2 | TRBD2 | TRBV18 | . | CASSKGLAGPGELFF | TGTGCCAGCTCAAAAGGATTAGCGGGACCCGGGGAGCTGTTTTTT
TRBJ1-1 | . | TRBV18 | once | CASSPRSRFAMNTEAFF | TGTGCCAGCTCACCACGATCTAGGTTCGCTATGAACACTGAAGCTTTCTTT
TRBJ2-3 | TRBD2 | TRBV10-3 | . | CAISPFGAGVTDTQYF | TGTGCCATCAGTCCATTCGGAGCGGGAGTAACGGATACGCAGTATTTT
TRBJ2-2 | . | TRBV2 | . | CASSEVGATGELFF | TGTGCCAGCAGTGAAGTAGGGGCCACCGGGGAGCTGTTTTTT
TRBJ2-5 | TRBD2 | TRBV7-2 | . | CASSLARTSGLQETQYF | TGTGCCAGCAGCTTAGCGCGGACTAGCGGACTACAAGAGACCCAGTACTTC
TRBJ1-3 | . | TRBV19 | once | CASRSRGMWQVGSGNTIYF | TGTGCCAGTCGTTCAAGGGGCATGTGGCAGGTCGGCTCTGGAAACACCATATATTTT
TRBJ2-7 | TRBD1 | TRBV7-8 | once | CASSLPSGTGPYEQYF | TGTGCCAGCAGCTTACCCTCCGGGACAGGGCCCTACGAGCAGTACTTC
TRBJ1-1 | . | TRBV9 | . | CASSVAGYTEAFF | TGTGCCAGCAGCGTAGCAGGGTACACTGAAGCTTTCTTT
TRBJ2-3 | TRBD2 | TRBV3-1/TRBV3-2 | . | CASSQTAGLATGPDTQYF | TGTGCCAGCAGCCAGACGGCGGGACTAGCGACCGGCCCAGATACGCAGTATTTT
TRBJ1-4 | . | TRBV13 | . | CASSSDSNEKLFF | TGTGCCAGCAGCTCGGACTCTAATGAAAAACTGTTTTTT
TRBJ1-3 | . | TRBV6-5 | . | CASSYSTGSGNTIYF | TGTGCCAGCAGTTACTCTACAGGCTCTGGAAACACCATATATTTT
TRBJ1-1 | . | TRBV5-5 | . | CASSALGGGTTEAFF | TGTGCCAGCAGCGCCCTGGGCGGGGGCACCACTGAAGCTTTCTTT
TRBJ2-2 | . | TRBV27 | . | CASSSPWGRVNTGELFF | TGTGCCAGCAGTTCGCCTTGGGGCAGGGTGAACACCGGGGAGCTGTTTTTT